This T cell receptor beta chain was sequenced during a study of blood T cell repertoires in COVID-19. CDR3 length equals 14 residues. CDR1 is GTSNPN and CDR2 is SVGIG in the germline V gene (reference sequence). The trim removed 2 bases at V and 0 bases at J, leaving 4 bases unmatched. Exposed study participants had met a COVID-19 case within 2 weeks before entry. Only one count was recorded for this clone. Per the study methods: Estimation of nucleated cell counts was performed using reference gene primer amplification. The table came from immunoSEQ multiplex PCR; TCRdb's copy has only in-frame clones and leaves some out. That table supplies the V and J calls and clone size; D and trimming were determined from the DNA. Among about 180,000 clones, about 80% were seen once, and the ten largest hold approximately 14%.

This sequence originates from a man in his fifties or sixties who had been exposed to COVID-19. The chain uses TRBV30 and TRBJ2-7; the match to TRBD1 covers 7 bases. Sequenced input: PBMCs or T cells enriched from blood (not recorded which). CDR3 residues: CAWSTAGGSYEQYF. For the CDR3, the DNA is TGTGCCTGGAGTACGGCAGGGGGCTCCTACGAGCAGTACTTC.